These T cell receptor beta chains were read from a single sample in a study of blood T cell repertoires in COVID-19. The method was immunoSEQ multiplex PCR; TCRdb's version includes in-frame clones alone and lacks a portion of them. The table shows some 150,000 clones, with 84% occurring only once. Sequenced material: PBMCs or T cells enriched from blood (not recorded which). These receptors all come from a woman between 45 and 60 years old who had been exposed to COVID-19. The CDR3 runs from the conserved cysteine through the conserved F or W. A D gene is named only where the DNA matches it firmly. Only part of the rows carry a size: once, few, many, or a class if the clone is expanded.

J gene | V gene | clone size | D gene | CDR3 DNA | CDR3 protein
TRBJ2-7 | TRBV25-1 | NA | NA | TGTGCCAGCAGAGGGACTGGTCGTATCGAGCAGTACTTC | CASRGTGRIEQYF
TRBJ2-4 | TRBV6-5 | NA | TRBD2 | TGTGCCAGCAGCCTCAGGGGACTAGACAAAAACATTCAGTACTTC | CASSLRGLDKNIQYF
TRBJ2-1 | TRBV5-1 | NA | TRBD1 | TGCGCCAGCAGCCCACAGGGGAATGAGCAGTTCTTC | CASSPQGNEQFF
TRBJ2-3 | TRBV6-5 | once | NA | TGTGCCAGCAGCCCCAGCCAGGGCACAGATACGCAGTATTTT | CASSPSQGTDTQYF
TRBJ2-7 | TRBV12-3/TRBV12-4 | NA | TRBD2 | TGTGCCAGCAGGTCTAGCGGATCCTACGAGCAGTACTTC | CASRSSGSYEQYF
TRBJ2-7 | TRBV3-1/TRBV3-2 | NA | NA | TGTGCCAGCAGCCATACCAGGACGGGGATCTCCTACGAGCAGTACTTC | CASSHTRTGISYEQYF
TRBJ2-3 | TRBV12-5 | NA | NA | TGTGCTAGTGGTTTGGTACTCTCAGCAGGGGGCACAGATACGCAGTATTTT | CASGLVLSAGGTDTQYF
TRBJ1-5 | TRBV6-2/TRBV6-3 | NA | NA | TGTGCCAGCAGTTACGGGGGGGCTAGCAATCAGCCCCAGCATTTT | CASSYGGASNQPQHF
TRBJ2-1 | TRBV2 | NA | TRBD1 | TGTGCCAGCCGGGACAGGTCGAGCTCCTACAATGAGCAGTTCTTC | CASRDRSSSYNEQFF
TRBJ2-2 | TRBV5-5 | NA | TRBD1 | TGTGCCAGCAGCTCCCCGACAGGGACGGGCACCGGGGAGCTGTTTTTT | CASSSPTGTGTGELFF
TRBJ2-5 | TRBV7-9 | NA | TRBD2 | TGTGCCAGCAGCGAACCGGGACTAGCGGGAGAGACCCAGTACTTC | CASSEPGLAGETQYF
TRBJ2-7 | TRBV29-1 | few | TRBD1 | TGCAGCGTTCCGGCGGAAGGGGGCTACACTAGTCTCGAGCAGTACTTC | CSVPAEGGYTSLEQYF
TRBJ1-4 | TRBV28 | medium-sized | NA | TGTGCCGCGACGACAGGAGTGACAACTAATGAAAAACTGTTTTTT | CAATTGVTTNEKLFF
TRBJ1-1 | TRBV7-9 | NA | TRBD1 | TGTGCCAGCAGCTTGGGGGCCGGGGGACAGGGCGTTGAAGCTTTCTTT | CASSLGAGGQGVEAFF
TRBJ1-1 | TRBV7-6 | once | TRBD1 | TGTGCCAGCAGCTTAGCGGAACGGGACAGGGTGAGGATGAACACTGAAGCTTTCTTT | CASSLAERDRVRMNTEAFF
TRBJ2-7 | TRBV7-9 | NA | NA | TGTGCCAGCAGCTTAGAGGGAGACGAGCAGTACTTC | CASSLEGDEQYF
TRBJ1-2 | TRBV7-2 | NA | NA | TGTGCCAGCAGCTTAGTGGCAGGGTGGGGAGGTGGCTACACCTTC | CASSLVAGWGGGYTF
TRBJ1-2 | TRBV19 | few | NA | TGTGCCAGTAGCCTCCCGGGTGTCGAAGGCTACACCTTC | CASSLPGVEGYTF
TRBJ2-7 | TRBV30 | NA | NA | TGTGCCTGGAGTCACTCCACCTACGAGCAGTACTTC | CAWSHSTYEQYF
TRBJ1-6 | TRBV10-1 | NA | NA | TGCGCCAGCCGGCAGGGTAACAATTCACCCCTCCACTTT | CASRQGNNSPLHF
TRBJ1-1 | TRBV19 | NA | NA | TGTGCCAGTAGTACCTACCCCCTGGCGGGGCGGCCGAACACTGAAGCTTTCTTT | CASSTYPLAGRPNTEAFF
TRBJ1-1 | TRBV14 | NA | TRBD1 | TGTGCCAGCAGCCCACCCGGGACAGTGAACACTGAAGCTTTCTTT | CASSPPGTVNTEAFF
TRBJ1-4 | TRBV20-1 | NA | NA | TGCAGTGCCATACATGGCGAAAAACTGTTTTTT | CSAIHGEKLFF
TRBJ2-5 | TRBV7-9 | once | NA | TGTGCCAGCAGCACACGACGGCCGGGAGAGACCCAGTACTTC | CASSTRRPGETQYF
TRBJ2-1 | TRBV10-1 | NA | TRBD2 | TGCGCCAGCAGTGAGTCGATGACGGGAGGGAATGAGCAGTTCTTC | CASSESMTGGNEQFF
TRBJ2-6 | TRBV18 | NA | NA | TGTGCCAGCTCAAGGAGCTCTGGGGCCAACGTCCTGACTTTC | CASSRSSGANVLTF
TRBJ2-1 | TRBV7-8 | NA | NA | TGTGCCAGCAGCTTTGAAAGGGGTAATGAGCAGTTCTTC | CASSFERGNEQFF
TRBJ2-1 | TRBV18 | NA | TRBD1 | TGTGCCAGCTCACCCCCGACAGGGGGCAATGAGCAGTTCTTC | CASSPPTGGNEQFF
TRBJ2-1 | TRBV10-2 | NA | TRBD2 | TGCGCCAGCCGACGTCTGGCGTTAGCGGGAGGATCCCATGAGCAGTTCTTC | CASRRLALAGGSHEQFF
TRBJ1-4 | TRBV19 | NA | TRBD1 | TGTGCCAGTAGTATTGAAGGGAGGACAGGCCGGGCCGAAAAACTGTTTTTT | CASSIEGRTGRAEKLFF
TRBJ2-1 | TRBV11-1 | NA | TRBD1 | TGTGCCAGCTCTCCCGGGTGGGGACAGTACTACAATGAGCAGTTCTTC | CASSPGWGQYYNEQFF
TRBJ2-7 | TRBV4-3 | NA | NA | TGCGCCAGCAGCCCGAGCTCAGGGTCCACCTACGAGCAGTACTTC | CASSPSSGSTYEQYF
TRBJ2-6 | TRBV4-1 | NA | TRBD1 | TGCGCCAGCAGCCAAGGAGACAGGGCTGGGGCCAACGTCCTGACTTTC | CASSQGDRAGANVLTF
TRBJ1-2 | TRBV7-2 | NA | NA | TGTGCCAGCAGCTTAGCGAAACAGGCGTACTATGGCTACACCTTC | CASSLAKQAYYGYTF
TRBJ1-5 | TRBV29-1 | NA | NA | TGCAGCGTTGTCGATGGAGATCAGCCCCAGCATTTT | CSVVDGDQPQHF
TRBJ1-2 | TRBV18 | few | NA | TGTGCCAGCTCACCAACCGGGGGGGCGGATGGCTACACCTTC | CASSPTGGADGYTF
TRBJ2-3 | TRBV5-1 | NA | TRBD2 | TGCGCCAGCAGCTTGAGCGGGGTCCCCCCGCAGTATTTT | CASSLSGVPPQYF
TRBJ1-6 | TRBV19 | NA | NA | TGTGCCAGCAGGGGCGGTGATTCACCCCTCCACTTT | CASRGGDSPLHF
TRBJ1-2 | TRBV3-1/TRBV3-2 | NA | NA | TGTGCCAGCAGCCCGGTGGGGGGGCCGAGCACTGGCTACACCTTC | CASSPVGGPSTGYTF
TRBJ1-3 | TRBV7-9 | NA | TRBD1 | TGTGCCAGCAGCCAACCCACTTTTATTGGGACAGGTCGAAACACCATATATTTT | CASSQPTFIGTGRNTIYF
TRBJ1-1 | TRBV5-4 | NA | NA | TGTGCCAGCAGCTTGATTCAACAGGGAACTGAAGCTTTCTTT | CASSLIQQGTEAFF
TRBJ2-7 | TRBV4-1 | once | TRBD2 | TGCGCCAGCAGCCCACCCGGGGGGGCGGGGACCTACGAGCAGTACTTC | CASSPPGGAGTYEQYF
TRBJ1-6 | TRBV19 | NA | NA | TGTGCCAGTAATAGGGGACTAAATTCACCCCTCCACTTT | CASNRGLNSPLHF
TRBJ1-1 | TRBV12-3/TRBV12-4 | NA | TRBD1 | TGTGCCAGCAGTCTTATAGGGACAGTCGGGGCTTTCTTT | CASSLIGTVGAFF
TRBJ2-1 | TRBV3-1/TRBV3-2 | NA | TRBD2 | TGTGCCAGCAGCCAACTAGCGGGGGGGTTAGATGAGCAGTTCTTC | CASSQLAGGLDEQFF
TRBJ2-2 | TRBV7-2 | NA | TRBD2 | TGTGCCAGCAGCACCCGGACTAGCGAGGGCGGGGAGCTGTTTTTT | CASSTRTSEGGELFF
TRBJ2-2 | TRBV7-6 | few | TRBD2 | TGTGCCAGCAGCTCAATAGCGGGGGGGCGAGACACCGGGGAGCTGTTTTTT | CASSSIAGGRDTGELFF
TRBJ1-5 | TRBV2 | NA | TRBD1 | TGTGCCAGCAGTGGGGACAGGGGAAATCAGCCCCAGCATTTT | CASSGDRGNQPQHF
TRBJ2-7 | TRBV6-5 | many | TRBD1 | TGTGCCAGCAGGGGACAGGGGGCTGAGGAGCAGTACTTC | CASRGQGAEEQYF
TRBJ2-7 | TRBV30 | NA | TRBD2 | TGTGCCTGGACCTCTTCCGGGGCGGGAGGCTACGAGCAGTACTTC | CAWTSSGAGGYEQYF
TRBJ1-5 | TRBV6-1 | once | NA | TGTGCCAGCAGTGATGGGGGGGAAGTTGGGCAGCCCCAGCATTTT | CASSDGGEVGQPQHF